The TCR beta chain under discussion was sequenced for a study of blood T cells in healthy people across ages. A second PCR of roughly 7 to 11 cycles used a sample-barcoded 5' primer and a J-beta primer mix. TCRdb re-analysed the 5' RACE reads in MiXCR, keeping a single row per CDR3 protein. The profile shows 1.8 million or so distinct CDR3 sequences, about two fifths of them singletons. Each donor had 9 to 10 milliliters of peripheral blood drawn. The study's findings and limits: Across the age range, TCR beta diversity per million T cells fell in a roughly linear way. Considered underestimates were the diversity estimates obtained from one million T cells.

This clonotype was picked up a small number of times. Its antigen is as yet unknown. One end of the junction fails to match germline, which may point to a read error. Germline V lookup: CDR1 SGHNT, CDR2 YYREEE (reference sequence). The CDR3 is made up of 14 amino acids. The V and J genes are TRBV5-4 and TRBJ1-2; no clear D gene. The receptor's source is a human donor in good health. The sample consisted of blood. The CDR3 is CTSSLLQQNYGYTF. The CDR3 region has the DNA TGTACCAGCAGCTTGTTGCAGCAGAACTATGGCTACACCTTC.